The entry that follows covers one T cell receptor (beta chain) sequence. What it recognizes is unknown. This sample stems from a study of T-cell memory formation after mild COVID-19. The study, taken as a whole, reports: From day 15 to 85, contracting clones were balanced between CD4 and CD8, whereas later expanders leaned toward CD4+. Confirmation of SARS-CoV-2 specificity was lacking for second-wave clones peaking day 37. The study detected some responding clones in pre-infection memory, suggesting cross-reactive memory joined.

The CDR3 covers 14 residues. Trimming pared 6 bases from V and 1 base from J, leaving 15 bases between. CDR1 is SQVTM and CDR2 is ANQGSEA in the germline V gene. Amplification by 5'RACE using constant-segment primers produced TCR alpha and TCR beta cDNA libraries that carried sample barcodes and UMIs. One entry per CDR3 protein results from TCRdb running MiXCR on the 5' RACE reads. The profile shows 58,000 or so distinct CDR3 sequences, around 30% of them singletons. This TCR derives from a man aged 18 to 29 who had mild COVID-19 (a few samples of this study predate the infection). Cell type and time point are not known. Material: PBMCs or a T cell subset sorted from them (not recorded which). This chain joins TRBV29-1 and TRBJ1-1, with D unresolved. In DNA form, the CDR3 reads TGCAGCGTGTACTTTACAGATAAGAACACTGAAGCTTTCTTT. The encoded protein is CSVYFTDKNTEAFF.